Reported below is one T cell receptor beta chain. The source of the sample is a study of cytomegalovirus exposure and HLA in healthy donors. Both 60 Vbeta primers and 13 Jbeta primers went into the PCR. Some clones are missing from TCRdb's copy, which holds only in-frame ones; the method was immunoSEQ multiplex PCR. The sample lists some 150,000 clones; around 79% were seen once. The J segment lost 3 bases and the V segment lost 5 bases, leaving 6 bases of the junction unmatched. The germline CDR1 and CDR2 sequences are KGHSH and LQKENI. The CDR3 totals 14 residues. The sequence came from a male donor in good health and CMV-seronegative. The sequencing input was PBMCs. The chain links TRBV18 to TRBJ2-7, with 8 bases that match TRBD1. The CDR3 DNA reads as TGTGCCAGCTCAGCGGACAGGGTGGTCTACGAGCAGTACTTC. Amino acids: CASSADRVVYEQYF.